The 19 T cell receptor beta chains given below trace back to one sample, sequenced in a study of regulatory T cells in long-lasting Graves disease. In building TCR beta libraries, iRepertoire HTBI primers were used together with Arm-PCR of CDR3 regions. TCRdb ran MiXCR on the multiplex PCR reads and lists one entry per CDR3 protein. The top ten clones hold about 12% of a sample with 530,000 or so distinct CDR3 sequences, more than 15% of them seen once. Specified time point: newly diagnosed GD, antithyroid drugs for less than 3 months. Isolated PBMC RNA provided the starting material for the TCR library. The same data also contributed to another study, on T cells in Graves' hyperthyroidism and ophthalmopathy.

The source material was peripheral blood mononuclear cells (PBMCs), sampled at new diagnosis, from a patient treated with antithyroid drugs. The origin of the receptors is a man in his late teens or twenties with Graves disease.

This clonotype showed up many times. J is TRBJ2-1 and V is TRBV6-1, with D hard to call. Germline V gene lookup returns CDR1 MNHNS and CDR2 SASEGT. The CDR3 has 16 residues. V lost 7 bases to trimming and J lost 5 bases, with 21 bases between them. The CDR3 DNA sequence: TGTGCCAGCACCCCCAGAGTTGGAGTCCCTGACAATGAGCAGTTCTTC. As protein: CASTPRVGVPDNEQFF.

This clonotype showed up many times. The CDR3, as DNA: TGCGCCAGCAGCTTACAGGGGCCTAGCCTGGAACCATACAATGAGCAGTTCTTC. It yields the protein CASSLQGPSLEPYNEQFF. The genes are TRBV5-1 and TRBJ2-1; 7 bases line up with TRBD1. Germline-derived CDR1 and CDR2 are SGHRS and YFSETQ. The CDR3 contains 18 residues. V was clipped by 2 bases and J by 4 bases; unmatched bases: 15.

The chain couples TRBV13 to TRBJ2-2, with 7 bases aligning to TRBD2. V gave up 2 bases and J gave up 7 bases; unmatched junction bases: 7. The CDR3 sequence is 15 residues long. Germline CDR1 and CDR2: PRHDT and FYEKMQ (reference sequence). The CDR3 loop reads CASSLISGTGGELFF. The CDR3 DNA follows: TGTGCCAGCAGCTTAATCAGCGGGACGGGCGGGGAGCTGTTTTTT.

This sequence joins TRBV5-1 and TRBJ1-6, with D perhaps TRBD1 (5 bases). The CDR3 consists of 14 residues. Trimming left V 3 bases short and J 10 bases short, with 14 bases between. In germline, CDR1 is SGHRS, CDR2 YFSETQ. The CDR3 DNA is TGCGCCAGCAGCTCCGGGACTTACTTATCACCCCTCCACTTT. It codes for CASSSGTYLSPLHF.

This clonotype has a count of ten or more. CDR3: CASRLGPGDGYTF. DNA of the CDR3: TGTGCCAGCAGACTGGGACCCGGCGACGGCTACACCTTC. The chain recombines TRBV2 with TRBJ1-2; D may be TRBD1 (5 bases). Trimming left V 6 bases short and J 8 bases short, with 16 bases between. The CDR3 contains 13 residues. Germline V gives CDR1 SNHLY, CDR2 FYNNEI.

The chain combines TRBV10-3 with TRBJ1-1; the D gene is possibly TRBD1 (5 bases). V lost 6 bases and J 0 bases, leaving 8 bases between the germline ends. CDR1 is ENHRY and CDR2 is SYGVKD in the germline V gene. This CDR3 contains 13 residues. The CDR3 loop reads CAIRTALNTEAFF. In DNA, the CDR3 is TGTGCCATCAGGACAGCTTTGAACACTGAAGCTTTCTTT.

This clonotype appeared a few times. The rearrangement links TRBV14 to TRBJ2-7, with TRBD1 matching over 10 bases. The ends lost 2 bases at V and 4 bases at J; junction bases unmatched: 5. In germline, CDR1 is SGHDN, CDR2 FVKESK. The CDR3 is made up of 15 amino acids. The CDR3 bases are TGTGCCAGCAGCCAATGGACAGGGGGGACGTACGAGCAGTACTTC. This translates into CASSQWTGGTYEQYF.

This clonotype came up a few times. The rearrangement joins TRBV28 to TRBJ2-2; 7 bases line up with TRBD2. Germline V gene lookup returns CDR1 MDHEN and CDR2 SYDVKM. With V trimmed by 6 bases and J by 0 bases, 7 bases remained unmatched. This CDR3 is built from 16 residues. The CDR3 DNA is TGTGCCAGCAGGGGGGGGGGGATCGCGAACACCGGGGAGCTGTTTTTT. Amino acid sequence: CASRGGGIANTGELFF.

This clonotype was seen just once. The V gene is TRBV5-1, the J gene TRBJ2-7; D remains unclear. V lost 0 bases to trimming and J lost 5 bases, with 9 bases between them. The germline CDR1 and CDR2 sequences are SGHRS and YFSETQ. The CDR3 spans 13 residues. The CDR3 protein is CASSLVPGNEQYF. For the CDR3, the DNA is TGCGCCAGCAGCTTGGTCCCCGGTAACGAGCAGTACTTC.

The CDR3 nucleotides read TGTGCCAGCAGCCGACCGGGACTAGCGGTTAACGAGCAGTACTTC. This codes for CASSRPGLAVNEQYF. V gene TRBV3-1 combines with J gene TRBJ2-7; 11 bases align to TRBD2. The trim removed 4 bases at V and 5 bases at J, leaving 7 bases unmatched. CDR1 LGHDT and CDR2 YNNKEL come from the germline V gene (reference sequence). CDR3 length: 15 residues.

This clonotype was seen repeatedly, ten times or more. The chain couples TRBV30 to TRBJ2-1; D is unclear. The germline V and J ends were trimmed by 2 bases and 8 bases, with 10 bases remaining between them. This CDR3 is built from 12 residues. Looked up from germline, CDR1 is GTSNPN and CDR2 is SVGIG (reference sequence). The CDR3, as DNA: TGTGCCTGGAGTACCTCCTGGGATGAGCAGTTCTTC. Protein product: CAWSTSWDEQFF.

In this sample, this clonotype turned up a few times. The chain joins TRBV20-1 to TRBJ2-6; D remains ambiguous. With 1 base removed from V and 2 bases from J, the gap between germline ends came to 3 bases. Per germline, CDR1 DFQATT and CDR2 SNEGSKA (reference sequence). This CDR3 has 13 residues. The CDR3 sequence: CSARVPGANVLTF. The CDR3 DNA is TGCAGTGCTAGAGTGCCTGGGGCCAACGTCCTGACTTTC.

This clonotype has ten or more counts. The chain couples TRBV18 to TRBJ2-5; D is ambiguous. V gave up 1 base and J gave up 3 bases, with 3 bases separating them. Germline V CDR1 and CDR2: KGHSH, LQKENI. CDR3 length: 12 residues. The CDR3 sequence is CASSPLKETQYF. Written as DNA, the CDR3 is TGTGCCAGCTCACCACTGAAAGAGACCCAGTACTTC.

The chain uses TRBV4-2 and TRBJ2-1, with D possibly matching TRBD2 (6 bases). CDR3 size: 16 residues. Germline assignment: CDR1 LGHNA and CDR2 YNFKEQ. With 4 bases removed from V and 4 bases from J, the gap between germline ends came to 17 bases. The CDR3 sequence is CASSPSTGELYNEQFF. CDR3 DNA: TGTGCCAGCAGCCCAAGTACGGGAGAGCTATACAATGAGCAGTTCTTC.

At least ten counts were recorded for this clonotype. This rearrangement joins TRBV30 to TRBJ1-1; 9 bases map to TRBD1. From germline, CDR1 is GTSNPN and CDR2 SVGIG (reference sequence). J lost 1 base, V lost 0 bases, and 6 bases had no gene match. This CDR3 has 16 amino acids. CDR3 in DNA: TGTGCCTGGAGTGTACTTTCGGGACAGGGGAACACTGAAGCTTTCTTT. Translating gives CAWSVLSGQGNTEAFF.

This clonotype was observed a handful of times. The gene calls are TRBV20-1 and TRBJ2-2; 7 positions agree with TRBD1. The CDR3 extends over 16 amino acids. J gave up 7 bases and V 0 bases, and 11 bases lay outside the gene matches. The V gene's germline CDR1 is DFQATT and CDR2 SNEGSKA (reference sequence). CDR3 sequence: CSARDRKGAIIGELFF. In DNA, the CDR3 is TGCAGTGCTAGAGATCGGAAGGGGGCTATAATCGGGGAGCTGTTTTTT.

This clonotype has a count of ten or more. V usage is TRBV12-3 or TRBV12-4 and J usage is TRBJ1-3, with D tentatively TRBD1 (5 bases). The germline V and J ends were trimmed by 8 bases and 5 bases, with 16 bases remaining between them. The CDR3 runs to 14 residues. CDR3 sequence (DNA): TGTGCCAGCCGCGGAGGGACCGGACGAAACACCATATATTTT. This encodes CASRGGTGRNTIYF.

This clonotype was seen ten or more times. The chain recombines TRBV2 with TRBJ2-1; 9 bases fit TRBD2. Germline V lookup: CDR1 SNHLY, CDR2 FYNNEI. With V trimmed by 4 bases and J by 8 bases, 6 bases remained unmatched. The length of the CDR3 is 14 residues. The DNA of the CDR3 is TGTGCCAGCAGTGTTAGCGGGAGTTTCGATGAGCAGTTCTTC. This sequence encodes CASSVSGSFDEQFF.

The sample holds a few counts of this clonotype. The chain carries TRBV28 and TRBJ2-1; 7 bases line up with TRBD2. The CDR3 contains 14 residues. Trimming cost V 8 bases and J 2 bases; bases outside gene matches: 6. CDR1 and CDR2 (germline): MDHEN, SYDVKM. CDR3 sequence (DNA): TGTGCCAGCTTTGGCGGGAGCGCCTACAATGAGCAGTTCTTC. Translation gives CASFGGSAYNEQFF.